The subject of this entry is one TCR beta chain. Its antigen is unknown. Given a much more abundant clone one base away, this may be a read error. Three rounds of nested PCR, following a modified ARM-PCR protocol, produced the TCRbeta library. TCRdb reprocessed the multiplex PCR reads with MiXCR, giving one entry per CDR3 protein. The data hold fewer than 120,000 distinct CDR3 sequences, with 84% observed a single time. No cell sorting was done before RNA was extracted from the tissue. Donors were chemotherapy-naive, newly diagnosed lung cancer surgical patients in China, August–November 2014. These data come from a study of tumor and adjacent non-tumor tissue in lung cancer. Study background: Stage I to III disease affected 10 men and roughly five women aged roughly 31 to 76. Study outcomes and limitations: Compared with tumor, normal lung showed significantly lower TCR diversity. Normal lung showed higher cumulative top 100 clone frequency than tumor.

The V end was cut by 8 bases, the J end by 8 bases, with 16 bases between. From germline, CDR1 is DFQATT and CDR2 SNEGSKA (reference sequence). This CDR3 spans 12 amino acids. The sequence was obtained from a man in his 70s with non-small cell lung cancer. Sequencing input: lung tumor tissue. This chain uses TRBV20-1 with TRBJ2-1; TRBD2 might be the D (5 bases). The CDR3 sequence: CSHVWVEDEQFF. The CDR3 DNA sequence: TGCAGTCACGTATGGGTGGAGGATGAGCAGTTCTTC.